A single sample gave rise to the 15 T cell receptor beta chains below, sequenced in a study of shared clonotypes between healthy human individuals. TCRdb keeps only in-frame clones here, not all; method: immunoSEQ multiplex PCR. Of hundreds of thousands of clones listed, roughly 95% were seen once; the top ten hold approximately 0.1%. CD45RO-negative CD8 cells positively selected for CCR7 made up the naive population, which excluded terminally differentiated effector memory CD45RA+ cells. Sequenced material: naive CD8+ T cells sorted from blood. Receptors were obtained from a woman aged 25 to 39 in good health.

V usage is TRBV29-1 and J usage is TRBJ2-3; 7 bases map to TRBD2. Losses at the gene ends were 6 bases for V and 1 base for J; bases not matched to a gene: 10. Germline values: CDR1 SQVTM, CDR2 ANQGSEA. This CDR3 contains 15 residues. CDR3 sequence (DNA): TGCAGCGTGGGACTTCGGGGGGTAGGCACAGATACGCAGTATTTT. Its protein product is CSVGLRGVGTDTQYF.

This sequence joins TRBV28 and TRBJ1-4, with 8 bases identical to TRBD1. The J segment lost 4 bases and the V segment lost 5 bases, leaving 6 bases of the junction unmatched. The germline CDR1 and CDR2 sequences are MDHEN and SYDVKM. The CDR3 totals 15 residues. This CDR3 is CASSPDRGLNEKLFF. The CDR3 DNA reads TGTGCCAGCAGTCCCGACAGGGGCCTTAATGAAAAACTGTTTTTT.

The genes are TRBV21-1 and TRBJ1-5. TRBV21-1 is a known pseudogene. The CDR3 consists of 18 residues. CDR3 residues: CASSPRGGGQYSNQPQHF. Here the CDR3 DNA reads TGTGCCAGCAGCCCTCGAGGAGGGGGACAATATAGCAATCAGCCCCAGCATTTT.

The gene calls are TRBV4-1 and TRBJ1-1; TRBD1 agrees at 9 bases. Trimming removed 5 bases from V and 4 bases from J; junction bases left unmatched: 14. Germline V gene sequence: CDR1 MGHRA, CDR2 YSYEKL. There are 17 residues in the CDR3. CDR3 protein: CASSIPKGQGWGTEAFF. The CDR3 DNA is TGCGCCAGCAGCATTCCGAAGGGACAGGGATGGGGCACTGAAGCTTTCTTT.

This clone has just one count. The gene calls are TRBV4-1 and TRBJ1-1; no clear D. Trimming shortened V by 8 bases and J by 1 base, and 11 bases separated the two germline ends. CDR1 is MGHRA and CDR2 is YSYEKL in the germline V gene. This CDR3 has 13 amino acids. The CDR3 region has the DNA TGCGCCAGCTCTGAGCGGGCGAACACTGAAGCTTTCTTT. Residues: CASSERANTEAFF.

The V call is TRBV5-1, the J call TRBJ2-7, with TRBD1 matching 9 bases. Germline loops: CDR1 SGHRS, CDR2 YFSETQ. This CDR3 is built from 14 residues. J was trimmed by 3 bases and V by 4 bases; bases with no gene match: 5. The CDR3 reads CASSPRDRDYEQYF. CDR3 DNA sequence: TGCGCCAGCAGCCCCCGGGACAGGGACTACGAGCAGTACTTC.

The chain employs TRBV9 and TRBJ1-3; 10 bases are a match to TRBD1. Germline V CDR1 and CDR2: SGDLS, YYNGEE. V dropped 3 bases and J dropped 2; count of bases not matched to a gene: 2. There are 15 residues in the CDR3. This CDR3 is CASSATGGPGNTIYF. DNA for the CDR3: TGTGCCAGCAGCGCGACAGGGGGCCCTGGAAACACCATATATTTT.

The CDR3 spells CASSPWDKEGYEQYF. DNA of the CDR3: TGTGCCAGCAGTCCATGGGACAAGGAGGGCTACGAGCAGTACTTC. This chain connects TRBV27 to TRBJ2-7, with D perhaps being TRBD1 or TRBD2 (6 bases each). Germline V gives CDR1 MNHEY, CDR2 SMNVEV (reference sequence). The CDR3 sequence is 15 residues long. Trimming left V 5 bases short and J 3 bases short, with 17 bases between.

The rearrangement uses TRBV9 and TRBJ1-6, with a tentative D call TRBD1 (6 bases). The CDR3 is 15 residues long. Trimming left V 6 bases short and J 9 bases short, with 19 bases between. The germline V gene has CDR1 SGDLS and CDR2 YYNGEE. CDR3 bases: TGTGCCAGCACGGGCGCCGGACAGTCAAGTTCACCCCTCCACTTT. It codes for CASTGAGQSSSPLHF.

V usage is TRBV27 and J usage is TRBJ2-1; the match to TRBD2 covers 12 bases. The CDR3 consists of 14 residues. Trimming at V came to 5 bases and at J to 7 bases, leaving 3 bases not matched to a gene. Germline loops: CDR1 MNHEY, CDR2 SMNVEV (reference sequence). CDR3 DNA sequence: TGTGCCAGCAGTCCTAGCGGGAGGGGGAATGAGCAGTTCTTC. Translating gives CASSPSGRGNEQFF.

The chain is built from TRBV7-9 and TRBJ2-3, with D maybe TRBD1 (6 bases). The V and J ends lost 2 bases and 9 bases respectively, with 12 bases between them. Germline CDR1 and CDR2: SEHNR and FQNEAQ (reference sequence). This CDR3 has 13 amino acids. The CDR3 bases are TGTGCCAGCAGCTTAAAGGGCCAGGGGACGCAGTATTTT. It encodes CASSLKGQGTQYF.

The chain links TRBV19 to TRBJ2-2; 7 nucleotides line up with TRBD1. With V trimmed by 7 bases and J by 5 bases, 10 bases remained unmatched. This CDR3 contains 15 residues. Germline-derived CDR1 and CDR2 are LNHDA and SQIVND (reference sequence). Written as DNA, the CDR3 is TGTGCCAGTACCCCTGACAGGGCCCTGACCGGGGAGCTGTTTTTT. It translates to CASTPDRALTGELFF.

The V gene is TRBV5-4, the J gene TRBJ2-7; 7 bases line up with TRBD2. Germline CDR1 reads SGHNT; CDR2 reads YYREEE (reference sequence). The trim removed 0 bases at V and 4 bases at J, leaving 13 bases unmatched. This CDR3 region has 17 residues. The DNA for the CDR3 is TGTGCCAGCAGCTTGGTGGGGTCACGGCGGGGGAAATACGAGCAGTACTTC. Translated, it gives CASSLVGSRRGKYEQYF.

The chain joins TRBV2 to TRBJ1-1; D unclear. Germline V gives CDR1 SNHLY, CDR2 FYNNEI. This CDR3 has 12 amino acids. Trimming took 3 bases from V and 6 from J, leaving 8 bases between them. The CDR3, as DNA: TGTGCCAGCAGTGACCCCCCAGCTGAAGCTTTCTTT. It encodes CASSDPPAEAFF.

This clone has a single count. V is TRBV13 and J is TRBJ1-1; the D is unclear. This CDR3 has 14 amino acids. Germline V gives CDR1 PRHDT, CDR2 FYEKMQ (reference sequence). Trimming cost V 6 bases and J 3 bases, with 14 bases left between them. The CDR3 DNA reads TGTGCCAGCAGTGTGGACTCCAGGCACACTGAAGCTTTCTTT. As protein: CASSVDSRHTEAFF.